The clone carrying this T cell receptor (beta chain) was picked up a small number of times. This specimen belongs to a study of T-cell reconstitution after alpha-beta-depleted transplantation in children. The CDR3 consists of 12 residues. Trimming pared 4 bases from V and 6 bases from J, leaving 9 bases between. Using unique molecular identifiers, the investigators prepared the TCRbeta library. TCRdb re-called the PCR reads with MiXCR, one entry per CDR3 protein. The sample lists approximately 200,000 distinct CDR3 sequences, roughly 14% seen once, with about 13% in the top ten. The sample here was PBMCs from the stem cell graft donor, taken from the stem cell graft. The origin of this receptor is a human donor who donated a stem cell graft to a child with acute lymphoblastic leukemia. The chain combines TRBV12-3 or TRBV12-4 with TRBJ1-2; D remains unclear. Written as DNA, the CDR3 is TGTGCCAGCAGTTCTGGACGGGATGGCTACACCTTC. As protein: CASSSGRDGYTF.